This T cell receptor beta chain is drawn from a study of T cell responses to AZD1222 COVID-19 vaccine (dated by TCRdb to the early 2020s). At the level of the whole study: AZD1222 recipients with second doses at about 4 weeks or about 12 weeks were pooled, because spike-specific TCR depth and breadth did not differ between schedules. TCR sequencing was performed for 230 to 250 trial participants, of whom about 200 were given two doses of AZD1222 and some 25 were given two doses of MenACWY control vaccine. Trial participants were enrolled into age subgroups of 18-55, 56-69 and 70-plus years, which contained around 140, 26 and 57 TCR-sequenced participants, respectively.

General study outcomes and caveats: Participants were mostly white British and included more females than males, and it was suggested by the authors that clonal diversity may have been underestimated. Conclusions about previously exposed vaccinees are limited because only five to seven AZD1222 recipients were SARS-CoV-2 seropositive at baseline. After two AZD1222 doses, both the breadth and the depth of spike-specific TCRs were significantly higher than at day 0 and than in MenACWY recipients. Because no day 14 peak-response samples were available, repertoires were characterized only after the peak T cell response. The 56-69-year group was small, and its depth increase did not reach significance, likely because of low power. The vaccine-associated CD4 TCRs covered the entire spike protein, and the dominant responses fell in regions 160-218 and 743-854. Nearly half of unique spike-specific TCRs reportedly recognized epitopes outside regions mutated in the B.1.351 and B.1.1.7 variants.

In light of the paper, this sample's time point label describes: baseline before first vaccination. Vaccinee samples were obtained from the UK trials COV001 and COV002, which included a single-blind randomized controlled phase 2/3 trial of AZD1222 (ChAdOx1 nCoV-19) in healthy adults. Trial participant PBMC samples were collected at day 0 and day 28 after the second dose for TCRbeta chain sequencing. The CDR3 regions of human TCRbeta chains were subjected to immunosequencing. On the authors' methods: Repertoire TCRs were checked for matches against a reference library of SARS-CoV-2-specific TCRs that had been generated using the MIRA antigen-specificity platform. Breadth was defined as the fraction of unique TCRs that were SARS-CoV-2-associated, and depth was defined as the fraction of total T cells that were SARS-CoV-2-associated. Using the MIRA data, each spike-specific TCR was mapped to the spike region that the TCR reacts to and placed in a CD4 or CD8 class. Log10-transformed breadth and depth values were compared by one-way ANOVA with Sidak's multiple comparisons tests. Here the immuneACCESS table is served through TCRdb, limited to in-frame sequences with V and J called. Missing clones are a known gap in these copies; in checked studies unresolved V genes cover under half, and the rest lacks a known reason. Clone size and V and J calls were adopted from that table, with D and trimming inferred from the DNA. The sample table records 95,000 to 150,000 clones; 88% of these occur just once. The ten top clones hold under 6.5% of the sample.

Here V drops 0 bases and J drops 8 bases, and the junction holds 7 bases not matched to any gene. The CDR1 and CDR2 encoded by the germline V gene are SGHDN and FVKESK. The CDR3 measures 15 amino acids from cysteine to phenylalanine. Only CDR3 DNA remains: 45 bases, in frame from the first base. Notes on this clone: No cognate antigen has been identified for it. Nothing much larger sits one base from this clone, and base qualities are not available.

The V gene is TRBV14 and the J gene is TRBJ2-1, with 7 bases matching TRBD1. The sequencing here drew on peripheral blood, taken on day 0 of AZD1222 vaccination. The TCR was taken from an adult in good health. The CDR3: CASSQESTGDDEQFF. The nucleotide sequence is given as TGTGCCAGCAGCCAAGAAAGTACAGGGGATGATGAGCAGTTCTTC.